Listed below are T cell receptor beta chains from one sample, sequenced in a study of cytomegalovirus exposure and HLA in healthy donors. Assay: immunoSEQ multiplex PCR; the TCRdb copy retains only in-frame clones and omits some. In the table there are about 130,000 clones, around three quarters of which are singletons. Input material: PBMCs. These receptors were collected from a woman aged 45-65 years in good health and CMV-seronegative. Each CDR3 is given with its conserved first and last residue. Fields, in order: CDR3 length, D gene, clone size, J gene, V gene, CDR3 DNA, CDR3 protein. A D gene is named only where the DNA matches it firmly. A row's size may be missing; if present it is once, few, many or a size class.

12,-,-,TRBJ1-4,TRBV6-5,TGTGCCAGCAGAGGCGGTAATGAAAAACTGTTTTTT,CASRGGNEKLFF
13,-,few,TRBJ2-5,TRBV19,TGTGCCAGTAGTCCCCACAGCCAAGAGACCCAGTACTTC,CASSPHSQETQYF
14,TRBD1,few,TRBJ1-1,TRBV27,TGTGCCAGCAGTTTTGGGACAGGGAAAACTGAAGCTTTCTTT,CASSFGTGKTEAFF
14,-,-,TRBJ1-1,TRBV18,TGTGCCAGCTCACCACCAACAGTGAACACTGAAGCTTTCTTT,CASSPPTVNTEAFF
13,TRBD1,-,TRBJ1-1,TRBV6-4,TGTGCCAGCGCGACAGGGGACAACACTGAAGCTTTCTTT,CASATGDNTEAFF
14,TRBD1,-,TRBJ2-7,TRBV27,TGTGCCAGCAGCCCAGGGACAGAGTACTACGAGCAGTACTTC,CASSPGTEYYEQYF
14,TRBD2,-,TRBJ2-2,TRBV30,TGTGCCTGCTCTAGCGGGGCGAACACCGGGGAGCTGTTTTTT,CACSSGANTGELFF
10,TRBD1,-,TRBJ1-4,TRBV7-6,TGTGCCAGCAGCTTCGGGACAGAAACTTTT,CASSFGTETF
15,-,-,TRBJ2-7,TRBV4-3,TGCGCCAGCAGCCAAGATCTGGGGAGCAACTACGAGCAGTACTTC,CASSQDLGSNYEQYF
17,TRBD2,-,TRBJ2-1,TRBV4-3,TGCGCCAGCAGCCAAGAATTCGGCGGGAGCTCCTACAATGAGCAGTTCTTC,CASSQEFGGSSYNEQFF
12,-,-,TRBJ1-1,TRBV2,TGTGCCAGGGTCAGGGAGAACACTGAAGCTTTCTTT,CARVRENTEAFF
16,-,-,TRBJ1-3,TRBV7-2,TGTGCCAGCAGCTTAGTCAGGCAGAGCTCTGGAAACACCATATATTTT,CASSLVRQSSGNTIYF
13,-,once,TRBJ2-7,TRBV7-3,TGTGCCAGCAGCTCCGGTGGGGCAAACGAGCAGTACTTC,CASSSGGANEQYF
14,-,-,TRBJ2-3,TRBV19,TGTGCCAGTAGCGAAGGGACTGGCGTGGATACGCAGTATTTT,CASSEGTGVDTQYF
13,TRBD1,once,TRBJ2-7,TRBV5-4,TGTGCCAGCAGATACGGGACAGCCTACGAGCAGTACTTC,CASRYGTAYEQYF
13,-,-,TRBJ2-7,TRBV6-6,TGTGCCAGCAGTTCCACTAATCAAAACGAGCAGTACTTC,CASSSTNQNEQYF
15,-,-,TRBJ2-1,TRBV27,TGTGCCAGCAGTTTACGGGCAGGCGGGCTGGGTGAGCAGTTCTTC,CASSLRAGGLGEQFF
16,TRBD1,-,TRBJ1-5,TRBV2,TGTGCCAGCGGAATGATAGGGACAGGGGGCAATCAGCCCCAGCATTTT,CASGMIGTGGNQPQHF
16,-,-,TRBJ2-7,TRBV11-2,TGTGCCAGCAGCTTAACGGGCAGGGCGGGATCCTACGAGCAGTACTTC,CASSLTGRAGSYEQYF
13,-,few,TRBJ2-1,TRBV14,TGTGCCAGCAGCCCTCAGGATTACAATGAGCAGTTCTTC,CASSPQDYNEQFF
14,TRBD1,-,TRBJ1-1,TRBV6-5,TGTGCCAGCAGTTACTCGACAGGGCGGACTGAAGCTTTCTTT,CASSYSTGRTEAFF
14,TRBD1,-,TRBJ1-2,TRBV29-1,TGCAGCGTCCTTACAGGGGATTGGGATGATGGCTACACCTTC,CSVLTGDWDDGYTF
12,-,-,TRBJ1-1,TRBV6-5,TGTGCCAGCAGTTACCGTAACGGTGAAGCTTTCTTT,CASSYRNGEAFF
13,TRBD2,-,TRBJ2-7,TRBV2,TGTGCCAGCAGAGTTACTAGCGGGAACGAGCAGTACTTC,CASRVTSGNEQYF
17,TRBD2,-,TRBJ2-3,TRBV15,TGTGCCACCAGCAGAGGAGGAGCGGGAGGGTCGGCAGATACGCAGTATTTT,CATSRGGAGGSADTQYF
16,TRBD1,-,TRBJ2-1,TRBV7-3,TGTGCCAGCAGCCCCCGACAGGGGGATCACTACAATGAGCAGTTCTTC,CASSPRQGDHYNEQFF
13,-,-,TRBJ1-1,TRBV6-1,TGTGCCAGCAGTGACAGGGTGAACACTGAAGCTTTCTTT,CASSDRVNTEAFF
12,-,-,TRBJ1-4,TRBV27,TGTGCCAGCAAGGGGGTGGGTGAAAAACTGTTTTTT,CASKGVGEKLFF
15,-,once,TRBJ2-5,TRBV4-3,TGCGCCAGCAGCCAAGTTTACAGGCAACAAGAGACCCAGTACTTC,CASSQVYRQQETQYF
17,TRBD2,once,TRBJ2-5,TRBV7-6,TGTGCCAGCAGCTTAGGTCTTCGCGGGAGTATCACGAAGACCCAGTACTTC,CASSLGLRGSITKTQYF
15,-,-,TRBJ2-7,TRBV28,TGTGCCAGCAGACTCGGACAGTCAGGCATCTACGAGCAGTACTTC,CASRLGQSGIYEQYF
16,TRBD1,-,TRBJ1-3,TRBV28,TGTGCCAGCAGCCCCTATACAGGGGGTGCTGGAAACACCATATATTTT,CASSPYTGGAGNTIYF
14,-,-,TRBJ1-2,TRBV30,TGTGCCTGGACCCTACCTAACAGTCCCTATGGCTACACCTTC,CAWTLPNSPYGYTF
14,TRBD2,once,TRBJ2-1,TRBV28,TGTGCCAGCAGTCAGACTAGCGGATACAATGAGCAGTTCTTC,CASSQTSGYNEQFF
15,-,-,TRBJ2-3,TRBV6-6,TGTGCCAGCAGTTATCCAGCGATAAGCACAGATACGCAGTATTTT,CASSYPAISTDTQYF
15,-,-,TRBJ1-4,TRBV6-5,TGTGCCAGCAGTTACTCGGGGGGGTTCGAAGAAAAACTGTTTTTT,CASSYSGGFEEKLFF
16,TRBD2,few,TRBJ2-7,TRBV27,TGTGCCAGCAGTAGGACTAGCGGGCCCTTCTCCTACGAGCAGTACTTC,CASSRTSGPFSYEQYF
16,TRBD2,-,TRBJ2-7,TRBV13,TGTGCCAGCAGCTGGGGTGGGAGGGGTGAAGTGGGCGAGCAGTACTTC,CASSWGGRGEVGEQYF
13,-,once,TRBJ1-5,TRBV10-3,TGTGCCATCAGTCCCCGGGGGGAGCAGCCCCAGCATTTT,CAISPRGEQPQHF
14,-,few,TRBJ1-1,TRBV5-6,TGTGCCAGCAGCTGGGGAGGGATGAACACTGAAGCTTTCTTT,CASSWGGMNTEAFF
16,TRBD1,once,TRBJ2-7,TRBV7-9,TGTTCCAGCAGCCCGAAGAGGGGACAGACAACCTACGAGCAGTACTTC,CSSSPKRGQTTYEQYF
14,-,-,TRBJ1-1,TRBV5-6,TGTGCCAGCAGCTTGGTCGAGGTGAACACTGAAGCTTTCTTT,CASSLVEVNTEAFF
15,-,-,TRBJ2-7,TRBV18,TGTGCCAGCTCACCAGATATCAGGGGTCGGGACGAGCAGTACTTC,CASSPDIRGRDEQYF